The TCR beta chain under discussion was sequenced for a study of cytomegalovirus exposure and HLA in healthy donors (dated by TCRdb to between 2016 and 2019). For the wider study: An earlier analysis of 587 of the donors reported 276 Gb of sequence data and approximately 120 million unique TCR beta sequences obtained from 180 million or so T cells. An early release that covered roughly 600 HLA-typed donors contained approximately 300 gigabases of sequencing data and 75 million to 100 million unique TCR sequences. The genetic ancestry cluster associated with self-reported Caucasian donors included 81% of the 300 to 400 genotyped donors. The study aimed to test whether signatures of past pathogen exposure could be identified by cataloging public T cell receptors. The study used immunosequencing to profile the T cell repertoires of approximately 690 subjects and linked those repertoires to cytomegalovirus serostatus. Besides the first cohort of roughly 700 subjects, a separate validation cohort made up of roughly 130 different subjects was used. High-throughput TCR immunosequencing, statistical association of individual TCRs with disease status, and machine learning were combined to predict cytomegalovirus infection status. To study patterns of TCR occurrence, a later analysis re-analyzed previously published TCR beta repertoires from 650 to 750 donors and added high-resolution HLA genotyping. In the later analysis, no new phenotypic data were used to find candidate immune exposures; instead, reliance was placed on TCR beta sequences and their occurrence across donors. An earlier analysis of more than 450 of the donors used high-throughput TCR beta sequencing to judge whether each TCR beta V gene segment behaved as functional or pseudogenic. Donor age, sex, ethnicity and CMV serostatus were collected together with the repertoire data. Genome-wide SNP genotypes for about 65% of the roughly 700 donors were used in a later genetic analysis, which treated that subset as a discovery cohort. Every repertoire in the discovery cohort had been generated on one and the same sequencing platform. HLA typing covered class I and class II loci at four-digit resolution. Typing coverage differed by locus: A, B, C, DRB1 and DQB1 were typed in about 620-630 donors, DQA1 in about 500, DPA1 in roughly 590, and DPB1 in around 490. Several DR-DQ haplotypes were handled as single units for association and clustering, since linkage in the cohort was strong. Among roughly 400 genotyped donors of the cohort, an average of around 250,000 unique TCR beta nucleotide sequences was sequenced per donor, of which 15% to 20% were non-productive. Paper-wide results and their limitations: Most TCR sequences were observed very rarely across donors, whereas some public TCRs were present in many individuals. In a later genetic analysis, fewer N-insertions in productive TCRs were reported among donors in an Asian-associated ancestry cluster than the 666-donor mean. The earlier analysis of 587 of the donors excluded over 15 rarely observed V segments, including chromosome 9 orphons, because counts were too low. According to a later analysis, parvovirus B19, influenza, CMV and Epstein-Barr virus appeared linked to several top co-occurrence clusters. The authors suggested that the approach could potentially be extended to other disease states and immunological phenotypes. According to a later analysis, most CMV-associated TCR beta chains appeared to be HLA-restricted, and the HLA associations seemed to be driven largely by CMV exposure. An association between a missense DCLRE1C variant and V-gene and J-gene trimming of TCR beta chains was found in a later genetic analysis and replicated in an independent cohort. Sequencing depth was assumed to be roughly uniform across donors in the presence/absence analyses, though that assumption may not hold. A few of the identified cytomegalovirus-associated TCR beta chains were confirmed in vitro to be specific for cytomegalovirus antigens. The sequencing pipeline was judged likely to have produced a cluster of highly shared sequence variants as a technical artifact. Cytomegalovirus status was reported to be diagnosed by the classifier with high specificity and sensitivity in both the original and validation cohorts. Correlated functional status among segregating V segments might be attributable to linkage disequilibrium, but an unknown experimental factor could not be ruled out. Because HLA typing was unavailable for some donors at each locus, only the typed subset was used in association tests. When HLA alleles, especially DR and DQ, strongly co-occurred, TCR associations were difficult to assign to individual alleles. Compared with equally common non-associated chains, HLA-associated TCR beta chains in a later analysis were more clonally expanded and had lower generation probabilities. Specific HLA alleles were associated with 16,951 TCR beta sequences at a false discovery rate of 0.05 in a later analysis. In a later analysis, the rate of TCR association differed among HLA loci, with DRB1 alleles having the most associated TCRs and HLA-C alleles having the fewest. The cohort was sequenced for TCR beta chains only, and without alpha or paired-chain data the features that could be detected were limited. Because the 87-base-pair reads could not distinguish some IMGT-functional V segments, including TRBV6-2 and TRBV6-3, those segments were excluded. A total of roughly 160 TCR beta chains were listed by the study as associated with cytomegalovirus. A further reported finding was that TCR beta sequences accurately predicted the HLA-A and HLA-B alleles for most subjects in the first cohort. In an earlier analysis of roughly 560 of the donors, most TCR beta V segments were observed in productive rearrangements about 90% or about 30% of the time, broadly matching IMGT annotations. Immune exposure information for the cohort was limited to CMV serostatus.

Note on this clone: Its antigen is not yet known. Base qualities are not recorded, but no much larger clone differs from it by a single base.

The cohort consisted of 650 to 850 healthy bone marrow donors. At the time of sampling, every cohort member was nominally healthy, though immune exposures that went unrecorded were likely present. The donor was CMV seropositive and belonged to the group of about 290 seropositive cohort members. Every donor gave a peripheral blood sample, and the peripheral blood mononuclear cells from that sample were used for TCR beta sequencing. Genomic DNA was extracted from the blood cell samples with the Qiagen DNeasy Blood Extraction Kit. For CDR1 and CDR2, the germline V gene lists SQVTM and ANQGSEA. The CDR3 starts with the cysteine, ends with the phenylalanine, and has 16 residues. CDR3 DNA is the only sequence kept; it has 48 bases, read in frame from the first base. After removal of 3 bases from V and 3 bases from J, the junction retains 7 bases not matched to a gene. Library generation was performed with the immunoSEQ multiplex PCR assay. For the multiplex PCR, a mixture combining 60 forward primers for TCR Vbeta segments and 13 reverse primers for TCR Jbeta segments was used. A multiplex PCR assay on genomic DNA amplified the CDR3 region of rearranged TCR beta genes. On the Illumina HiSeq System, the amplified TCR beta libraries were sequenced as 87-base-pair reads. The study's processing was this. Across the roughly 600 repertoires, a later analysis counted tens of millions of unique TCR beta chains, 9 million to 14 million of which were shared by at least two donors. To remove PCR and sequencing errors, raw reads were error-corrected and collapsed into unique sequences using a nearest-neighbor algorithm that merged closely related sequences. To assign V, D and J gene segments, CDR3 sequences were aligned to IMGT reference sequences. For a sequence to be retained, at least a six-nucleotide match to both a V gene segment and a J gene segment was required. Rearrangements were called productive when the CDR3 lacked stop codons and stayed in frame with V and J; all others were non-productive. Following IMGT convention, CDR3 was defined as the stretch from the second conserved V-encoded cysteine up to the conserved J-encoded phenylalanine. In an earlier analysis of more than 550 of the donors, sequences lacking an unambiguous match to a single V gene segment were excluded. In an earlier analysis of 450 to 750 of the donors, a V segment was called functional when productive rearrangements were above 56.7%, and segregating when the standard deviation between donors exceeded 5%. A statistical classification framework was developed to diagnose cytomegalovirus status using the catalog of TCR beta chain sequences. V and J gene assignment, in a later analysis, came from comparing TCR nucleotide sequences with IMGT/GENE-DB human TR gene sequences. The TCRdist pipeline was used in a later analysis to assign CDR3 sequences and most-parsimonious VDJ recombination scenarios. A later analysis defined each TCR beta chain by its CDR3 amino acid sequence plus V-gene family, and excluded reads lacking a unique V-gene family. A later analysis removed 550 to 700 highly shared, low-generation-probability nucleotide sequences to deal with suspected cross-contamination and a sequencing artifact. A later analysis calculated a clonal expansion index for each public chain from normalized within-repertoire ranks of inferred template counts. In a later analysis, generation probabilities were computed using a VDJ recombination model fitted to out-of-frame rearrangements, and the results were checked against IGoR. In a later analysis, TCR-TCR, TCR-HLA and TCR-CMV co-occurrence was scored with hypergeometric tests, and a repertoire-size bias correction was applied to TCR pairs. A later analysis estimated false discovery rates by permuting HLA or CMV assignments 20 times. In a later analysis, co-occurring TCRs were grouped with DBSCAN, and TCRdist sequence similarity was added when clustering was performed within HLA-allele-positive subsets. For co-occurrence clustering, repertoires with fewer than 30,000 or more than 120,000 public chains were excluded, along with roughly five repertoires with anomalous nucleotide sharing. In its TCRdb copy, this immuneACCESS table keeps in-frame sequences only and misses some clones. Where compared with another copy, unresolved V genes explain less than half of these, and the others have no known cause. V and J calls and clone size are as listed in that table; D and trimming were resolved from the DNA. The sample includes 150,000 to 200,000 clones, with 60% to 80% observed a single time. Around 0.89% of the sample goes to the ten largest clones.

This sequence was found in a woman between 50 and 59 years old in good health and CMV-seropositive. The chain joins TRBV29-1 to TRBJ2-2; a stretch of 10 junction bases matches TRBD1. Sequences were obtained from PBMCs. The CDR3 protein: CSVEDDRGLYTGELFF. The base sequence is TGCAGCGTTGAGGATGACAGGGGGCTATACACCGGGGAGCTGTTTTTT.